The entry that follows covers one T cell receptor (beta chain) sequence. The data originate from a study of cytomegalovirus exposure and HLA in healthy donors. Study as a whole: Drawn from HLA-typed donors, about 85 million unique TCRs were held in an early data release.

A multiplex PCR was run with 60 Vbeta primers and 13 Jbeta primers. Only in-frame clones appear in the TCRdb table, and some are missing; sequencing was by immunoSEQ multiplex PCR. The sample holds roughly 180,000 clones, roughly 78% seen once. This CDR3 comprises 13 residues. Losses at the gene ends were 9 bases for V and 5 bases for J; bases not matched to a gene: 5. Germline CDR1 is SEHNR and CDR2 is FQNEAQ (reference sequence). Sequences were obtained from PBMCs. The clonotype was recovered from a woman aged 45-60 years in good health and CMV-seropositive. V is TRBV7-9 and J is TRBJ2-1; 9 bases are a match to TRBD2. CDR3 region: CASKRGAHNEQFF. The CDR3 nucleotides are TGTGCCAGTAAGCGGGGGGCCCACAATGAGCAGTTCTTC.